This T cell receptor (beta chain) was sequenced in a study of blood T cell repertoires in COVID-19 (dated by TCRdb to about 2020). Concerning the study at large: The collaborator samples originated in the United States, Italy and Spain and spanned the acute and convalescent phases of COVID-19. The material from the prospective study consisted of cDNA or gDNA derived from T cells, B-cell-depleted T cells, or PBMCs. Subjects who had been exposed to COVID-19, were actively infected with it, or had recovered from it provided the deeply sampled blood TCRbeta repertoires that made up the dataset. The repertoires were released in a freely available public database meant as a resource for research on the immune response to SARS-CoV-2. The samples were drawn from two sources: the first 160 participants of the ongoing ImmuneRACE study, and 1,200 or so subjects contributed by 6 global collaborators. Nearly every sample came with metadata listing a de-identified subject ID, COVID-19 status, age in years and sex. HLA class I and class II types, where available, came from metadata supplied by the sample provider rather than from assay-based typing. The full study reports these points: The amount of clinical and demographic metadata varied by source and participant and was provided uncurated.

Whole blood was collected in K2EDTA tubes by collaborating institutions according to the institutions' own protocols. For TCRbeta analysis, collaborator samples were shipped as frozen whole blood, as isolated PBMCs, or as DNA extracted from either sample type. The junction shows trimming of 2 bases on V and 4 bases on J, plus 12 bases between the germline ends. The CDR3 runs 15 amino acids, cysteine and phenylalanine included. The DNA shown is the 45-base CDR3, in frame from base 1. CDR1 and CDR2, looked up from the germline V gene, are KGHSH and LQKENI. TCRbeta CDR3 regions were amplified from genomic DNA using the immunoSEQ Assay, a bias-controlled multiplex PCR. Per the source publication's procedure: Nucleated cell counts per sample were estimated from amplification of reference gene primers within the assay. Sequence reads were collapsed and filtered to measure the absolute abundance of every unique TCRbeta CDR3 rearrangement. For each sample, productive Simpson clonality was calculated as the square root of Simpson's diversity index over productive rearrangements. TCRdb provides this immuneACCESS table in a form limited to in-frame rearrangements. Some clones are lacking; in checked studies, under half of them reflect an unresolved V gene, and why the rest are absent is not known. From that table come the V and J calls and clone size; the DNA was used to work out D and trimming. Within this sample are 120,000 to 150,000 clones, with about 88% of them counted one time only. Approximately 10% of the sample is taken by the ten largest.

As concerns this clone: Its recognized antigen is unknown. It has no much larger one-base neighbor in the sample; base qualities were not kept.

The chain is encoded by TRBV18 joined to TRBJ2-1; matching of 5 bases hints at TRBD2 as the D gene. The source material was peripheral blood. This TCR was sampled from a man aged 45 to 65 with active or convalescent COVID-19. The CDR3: CASSPSSTGYNEQFF. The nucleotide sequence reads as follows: TGTGCCAGCTCACCAAGTAGTACGGGATACAATGAGCAGTTCTTC.